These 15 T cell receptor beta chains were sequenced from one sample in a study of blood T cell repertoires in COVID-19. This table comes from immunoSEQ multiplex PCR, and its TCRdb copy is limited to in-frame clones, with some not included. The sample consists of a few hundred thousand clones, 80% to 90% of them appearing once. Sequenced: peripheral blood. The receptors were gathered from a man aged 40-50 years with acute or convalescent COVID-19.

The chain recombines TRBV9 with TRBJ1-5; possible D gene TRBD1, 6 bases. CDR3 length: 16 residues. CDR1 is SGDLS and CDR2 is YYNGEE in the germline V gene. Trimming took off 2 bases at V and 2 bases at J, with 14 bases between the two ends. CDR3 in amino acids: CASSVTDSGGNQPQHF. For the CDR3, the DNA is TGTGCCAGCAGCGTGACGGACAGTGGGGGCAATCAGCCCCAGCATTTT.

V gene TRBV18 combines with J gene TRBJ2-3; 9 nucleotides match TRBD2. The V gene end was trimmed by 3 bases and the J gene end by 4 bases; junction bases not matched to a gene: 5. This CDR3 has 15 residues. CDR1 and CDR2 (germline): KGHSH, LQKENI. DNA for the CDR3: TGTGCCAGCTCACCGGCGGGGGGGTCCGCAGATACGCAGTATTTT. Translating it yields CASSPAGGSADTQYF.

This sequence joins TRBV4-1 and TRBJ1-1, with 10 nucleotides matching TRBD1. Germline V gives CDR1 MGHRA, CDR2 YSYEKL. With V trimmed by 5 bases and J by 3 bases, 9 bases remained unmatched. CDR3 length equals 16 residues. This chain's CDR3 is CASSFRQGARHTEAFF. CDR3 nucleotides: TGCGCCAGCAGCTTCCGACAGGGGGCGCGCCACACTGAAGCTTTCTTT.

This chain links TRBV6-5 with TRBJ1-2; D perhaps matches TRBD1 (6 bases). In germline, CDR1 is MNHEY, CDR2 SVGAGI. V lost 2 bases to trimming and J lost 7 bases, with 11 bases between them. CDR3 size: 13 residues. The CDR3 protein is CASSYQQGSGYTF. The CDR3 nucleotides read TGTGCCAGCAGTTACCAACAGGGAAGTGGCTACACCTTC.

The chain's CDR3 is CASSLDPGSQGSPLHF. In DNA, the CDR3 is TGCGCCAGCAGCTTAGACCCAGGGTCGCAAGGTTCACCCCTCCACTTT. This chain joins TRBV5-1 and TRBJ1-6; D might be TRBD1 (5 bases). V lost 2 bases and J lost 9, with 18 bases in between. This CDR3 has 16 amino acids. Germline V gene sequence: CDR1 SGHRS, CDR2 YFSETQ.

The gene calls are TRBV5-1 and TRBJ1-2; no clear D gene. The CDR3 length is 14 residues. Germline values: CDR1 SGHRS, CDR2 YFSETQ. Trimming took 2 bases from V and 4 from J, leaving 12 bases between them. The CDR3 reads CASSFEAHFYGYTF. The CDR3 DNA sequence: TGCGCCAGCAGCTTCGAGGCACACTTCTATGGCTACACCTTC.

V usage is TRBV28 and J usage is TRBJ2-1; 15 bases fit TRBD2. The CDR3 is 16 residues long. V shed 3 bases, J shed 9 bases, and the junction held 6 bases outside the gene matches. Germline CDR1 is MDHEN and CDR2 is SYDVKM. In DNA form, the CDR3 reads TGTGCCAGCAGTTTTTGGACTAGCGGGAGGGAAGGTGAGCAGTTCTTC. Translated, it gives CASSFWTSGREGEQFF.

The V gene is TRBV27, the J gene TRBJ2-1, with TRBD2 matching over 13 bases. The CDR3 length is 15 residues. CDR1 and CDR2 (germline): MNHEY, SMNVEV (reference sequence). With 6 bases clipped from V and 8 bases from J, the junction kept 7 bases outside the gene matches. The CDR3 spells CASRRWTSGSHEQFF. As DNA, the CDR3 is TGTGCCAGCAGAAGGTGGACTAGCGGGAGTCATGAGCAGTTCTTC.

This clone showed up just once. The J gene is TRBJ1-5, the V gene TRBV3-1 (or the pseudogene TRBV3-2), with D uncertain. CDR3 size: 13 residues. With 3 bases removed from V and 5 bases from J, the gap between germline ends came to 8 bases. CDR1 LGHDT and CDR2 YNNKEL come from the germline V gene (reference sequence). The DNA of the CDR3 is TGTGCCAGCAGCCAGATGCGCGATCAGCCCCAGCATTTT. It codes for CASSQMRDQPQHF.

The CDR3 coding sequence is TGTGCCACCAGTGAAGCGTGGCGGGAGAAGGTGGAGCAGTACTTC. This encodes CATSEAWREKVEQYF. The J gene is TRBJ2-7, the V gene TRBV15; 7 nucleotides align to TRBD2. Germline V gene sequence: CDR1 LNHNV, CDR2 YYDKDF (reference sequence). Trimming cost V 6 bases and J 7 bases; bases outside gene matches: 15. The CDR3 length is 15 residues. Supplemented by reference TRBV15 and TRBJ2-7, the full variable domain reads DAMVIQNPRYQVTQFGKPVTLSCSQTLNHNVMYWYQQKSSQAPKLLFHYYDKDFNNEADTPDNFQSRRPNTSFCFLDIRSPGLGDTAMYLCATSEAWREKVEQYFGPGTRLTVT.

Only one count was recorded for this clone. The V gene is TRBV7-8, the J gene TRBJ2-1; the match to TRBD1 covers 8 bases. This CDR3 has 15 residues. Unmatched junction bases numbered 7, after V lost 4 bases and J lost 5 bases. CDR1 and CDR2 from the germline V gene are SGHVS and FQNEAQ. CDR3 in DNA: TGTGCCAGCAGCTATCGACAGGGGCCCAACAATGAGCAGTTCTTC. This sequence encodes CASSYRQGPNNEQFF.

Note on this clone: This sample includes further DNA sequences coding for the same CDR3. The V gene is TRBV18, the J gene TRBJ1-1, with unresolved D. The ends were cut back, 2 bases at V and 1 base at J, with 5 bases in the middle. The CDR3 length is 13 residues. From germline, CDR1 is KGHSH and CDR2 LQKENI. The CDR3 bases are TGTGCCAGCTCACCAAACAGGAACACTGAAGCTTTCTTT. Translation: CASSPNRNTEAFF. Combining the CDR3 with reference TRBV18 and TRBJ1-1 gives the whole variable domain NAGVMQNPRHLVRRRGQEARLRCSPMKGHSHVYWYRQLPEEGLKFMVYLQKENIIDESGMPKERFSAEFPKEGPSILRIQQVVRGDSAAYFCASSPNRNTEAFFGQGTRLTVV.

Written as DNA, the CDR3 is TGCGCCAGCAGCCGACTGGACAGCCATCAGAACACTGAAGCTTTCTTT. Protein sequence: CASSRLDSHQNTEAFF. The J gene is TRBJ1-1, the V gene TRBV4-1; D possibly corresponds to TRBD1 (6 bases). Germline values: CDR1 MGHRA, CDR2 YSYEKL. The V end lost 4 bases, the J end lost 1 base, and 16 bases lay between the germline ends. The CDR3 has 16 residues.

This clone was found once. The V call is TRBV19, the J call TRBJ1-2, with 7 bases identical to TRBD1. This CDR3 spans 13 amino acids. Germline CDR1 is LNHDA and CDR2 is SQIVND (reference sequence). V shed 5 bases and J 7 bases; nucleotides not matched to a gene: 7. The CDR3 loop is CASSETDRAGYTF. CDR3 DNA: TGTGCCAGTAGTGAAACCGACAGGGCTGGCTACACCTTC. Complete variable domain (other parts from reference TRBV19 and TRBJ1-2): DGGITQSPKYLFRKEGQNVTLSCEQNLNHDAMYWYRQDPGQGLRLIYYSQIVNDFQKGDIAEGYSVSREKKESFPLTVTSAQKNPTAFYLCASSETDRAGYTFGSGTRLTVV.

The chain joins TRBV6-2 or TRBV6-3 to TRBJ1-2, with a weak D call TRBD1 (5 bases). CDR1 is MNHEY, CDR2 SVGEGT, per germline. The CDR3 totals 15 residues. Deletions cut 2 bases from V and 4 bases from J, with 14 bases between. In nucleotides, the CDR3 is TGTGCCAGCAGTTACAGTTCCGGGGGGATCTATGGCTACACCTTC. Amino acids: CASSYSSGGIYGYTF.